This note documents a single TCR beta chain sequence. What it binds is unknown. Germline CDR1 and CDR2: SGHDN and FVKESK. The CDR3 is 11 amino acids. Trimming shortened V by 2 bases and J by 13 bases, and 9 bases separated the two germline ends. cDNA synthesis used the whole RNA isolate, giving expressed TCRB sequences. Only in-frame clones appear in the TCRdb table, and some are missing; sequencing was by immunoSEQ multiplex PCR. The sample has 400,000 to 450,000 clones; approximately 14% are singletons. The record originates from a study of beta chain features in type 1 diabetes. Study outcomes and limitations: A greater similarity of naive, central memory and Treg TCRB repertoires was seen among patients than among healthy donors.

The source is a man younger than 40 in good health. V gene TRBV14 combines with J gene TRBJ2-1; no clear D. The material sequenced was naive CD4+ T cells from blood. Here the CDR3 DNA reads TGTGCCAGCAGCCAATCCGGATCTCAGTTCTTC. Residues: CASSQSGSQFF.